Each of the 29 T cell receptor beta chains below was sequenced from the same sample in a study of T cells after yellow fever vaccination. TCRdb re-derived calls from the 5' RACE reads in MiXCR, one entry per CDR3 protein. The data contain 300,000 to 450,000 distinct CDR3 sequences, around 8.1% of them singletons. Sequencing used PBMCs, obtained more than 40 days after the first yellow fever vaccination. These receptors were collected from a young man who received the YFV17D yellow fever vaccine.

This chain connects TRBV30 to TRBJ1-6, with a weak D call TRBD1 (5 bases). CDR1 and CDR2 (germline): GTSNPN, SVGIG (reference sequence). V was shortened by 4 bases and J by 6 bases, with 10 bases between the two germline ends. The CDR3 is made up of 13 amino acids. The CDR3 reads CAWTDKFNSPLHF. The CDR3 DNA reads TGTGCCTGGACGGACAAATTTAATTCACCCCTCCACTTT.

V gene TRBV5-5 combines with J gene TRBJ1-4; D unclear. Germline V gene data show CDR1 as SGHKS and CDR2 as YYEKEE (reference sequence). This CDR3 has 14 residues. V dropped 4 bases and J dropped 4 bases, with 11 bases sitting between them. The CDR3 nucleotides read TGTGCCAGCAGCCCCAGAGATTATAATGAAAAACTGTTTTTT. This gives the protein CASSPRDYNEKLFF.

The chain has TRBV29-1 and TRBJ2-6; maybe TRBD2 (5 bases). Deletions cut 5 bases from V and 0 bases from J, with 8 bases between. Per germline, CDR1 SQVTM and CDR2 ANQGSEA. The length of the CDR3 is 14 residues. The CDR3 nucleotides are TGCAGCGTTAGAGGGCACTCTGGGGCCAACGTCCTGACTTTC. Its protein is CSVRGHSGANVLTF.

The chain is built from TRBV28 and TRBJ2-5; 12 bases agree with TRBD2. The CDR3 length is 19 residues. Trimming took 8 bases from V and 3 from J; bases not matched to a gene: 19. The germline V gene encodes CDR1 MDHEN and CDR2 SYDVKM. CDR3 loop: CASSLGRLAGAPGEETQYF. The DNA for the CDR3 is TGTGCCAGCTCACTCGGTAGACTAGCGGGGGCCCCGGGGGAAGAGACCCAGTACTTC.

The V call is TRBV4-3, the J call TRBJ1-6; weak D call: TRBD1 (5 bases). From germline, CDR1 is LGHNA and CDR2 YSLEER. V was shortened by 2 bases and J by 0 bases, with 11 bases between the two germline ends. This CDR3 has 17 amino acids. CDR3 DNA sequence: TGCGCCAGCAGCCAATTCAGGGAGGGCTCCTATAATTCACCCCTCCACTTT. Translating it yields CASSQFREGSYNSPLHF.

The table lists this clonotype with many counts. The rearrangement uses TRBV5-8 and TRBJ2-5; 9 bases align to TRBD1. The V gene end was trimmed by 4 bases and the J gene end by 2 bases; junction bases not matched to a gene: 9. Looked up from germline, CDR1 is SGHTS and CDR2 is YDEGEE. This CDR3 contains 16 residues. This CDR3 reads CASSPGQGRGQETQYF. CDR3 coding DNA: TGTGCCAGCAGCCCGGGACAGGGAAGGGGTCAAGAGACCCAGTACTTC.

The chain has TRBV18 and TRBJ2-5, with a possible D match to TRBD1 (5 bases). Germline V lookup: CDR1 KGHSH, CDR2 LQKENI. The ends were cut back, 0 bases at V and 2 bases at J, with 7 bases in the middle. This CDR3 contains 14 residues. This CDR3 is CASSPPAGQETQYF. For the CDR3, the DNA is TGTGCCAGCTCACCACCGGCAGGGCAAGAGACCCAGTACTTC.

This clonotype was picked up a small number of times. The chain recombines TRBV10-3 with TRBJ2-7, with TRBD1 matching over 10 bases. Germline lookup yields CDR1 ENHRY and CDR2 SYGVKD. The CDR3 contains 13 residues. V was pared by 10 bases and J by 4 bases, with 7 bases of the junction left unmatched. The CDR3 DNA reads TGTGCCACCCTACCGGGACAGGGGTACGAGCAGTACGTC. Its protein product is CATLPGQGYEQYV.

This clonotype was counted between two and nine times. The CDR3 spells CASSPPGGSDTEAFF. For the CDR3, the DNA is TGTGCCAGCAGTCCCCCGGGGGGGTCGGACACTGAAGCTTTCTTT. This rearrangement joins TRBV27 to TRBJ1-1; tentative D call: TRBD1 (5 bases). The ends were cut back, 5 bases at V and 3 bases at J, with 16 bases in the middle. Germline V gene data show CDR1 as MNHEY and CDR2 as SMNVEV (reference sequence). The CDR3 loop spans 15 amino acids.

This clonotype was observed a handful of times. This sequence joins TRBV28 and TRBJ2-7, with D possibly being TRBD1 or TRBD2 (5 bases each). V lost 10 bases, J lost 6 bases, and 19 bases lay in between. The CDR3 length is 13 residues. Germline CDR1 and CDR2: MDHEN and SYDVKM. This chain's CDR3 is CATGTASLAEQYV. CDR3 in DNA: TGTGCCACCGGGACGGCGAGTCTGGCCGAGCAGTACGTC.

This clonotype was detected only a few times. The chain combines TRBV4-1 with TRBJ1-5, with a weak D call TRBD1 (5 bases). V lost 4 bases to trimming and J lost 7 bases, with 14 bases between them. The CDR3 totals 14 residues. Germline V CDR1 and CDR2: MGHRA, YSYEKL. CDR3 in DNA: TGCGCCAGCAGCCGCCTGGGGGGTGTCCAGCCCCAGCATTTT. This gives the protein CASSRLGGVQPQHF.

In this sample, this clonotype turned up many times. This chain links TRBV6-5 with TRBJ2-5; tentatively, D is TRBD1 or TRBD2 (5 bases each). Germline V gene lookup returns CDR1 MNHEY and CDR2 SVGAGI. This CDR3 is built from 14 residues. V lost 2 bases and J 4 bases, leaving 11 bases between the germline ends. The CDR3 region is CASSYPGQGETQYF. The CDR3 bases are TGTGCCAGCAGTTACCCGGGGCAGGGAGAGACCCAGTACTTC.

This clonotype was seen more than once but under ten times. J is TRBJ2-5 and V is TRBV9, with TRBD1 matching over 8 bases. Germline lookup yields CDR1 SGDLS and CDR2 YYNGEE. The junction had 3 bases not matched to a gene; V was cut back by 1 base and J by 1 base. The CDR3 totals 15 residues. In nucleotides, the CDR3 is TGTGCCAGCAGCGTACGGACAGGGATCCAAGAGACCCAGTACTTC. Translated, it gives CASSVRTGIQETQYF.

The chain employs TRBV11-2 and TRBJ2-2, with unresolved D. There are 15 residues in the CDR3. Germline V gene lookup returns CDR1 SGHAT and CDR2 FQNNGV. Trimming removed 6 bases from V and 0 bases from J, with 11 bases in between. CDR3 region: CASSPLRANTGELFF. As DNA, the CDR3 is TGTGCCAGCAGTCCCTTGCGAGCGAACACCGGGGAGCTGTTTTTT.

V gene TRBV14 combines with J gene TRBJ1-1; D gene ambiguous. Germline V CDR1 and CDR2: SGHDN, FVKESK. V shed 1 base and J shed 5 bases, with 14 bases lying between them. The CDR3 totals 15 residues. CDR3 loop: CASSQGYRSETEAFF. The DNA of the CDR3 is TGTGCCAGCAGCCAAGGGTATCGCTCGGAAACTGAAGCTTTCTTT.

This clonotype was recorded at least ten times. The rearrangement uses TRBV7-3 and TRBJ2-5; unclear D gene. The ends were cut back, 2 bases at V and 5 bases at J, with 9 bases in the middle. Germline-derived CDR1 and CDR2 are SGHTA and FQGTGA. This CDR3 region has 13 residues. The chain's CDR3 is CASSLAGSETQYF. CDR3 in DNA: TGTGCCAGCAGCTTAGCTGGCTCCGAGACCCAGTACTTC. The whole variable domain, remainder taken from reference TRBV7-3 and TRBJ2-5, is GAGVSQTPSNKVTEKGKYVELRCDPISGHTALYWYRQSLGQGPEFLIYFQGTGAADDSGLPNDRFFAVRPEGSVSTLKIQRTERGDSAVYLCASSLAGSETQYFGPGTRLLVL.

This clonotype was counted between two and nine times. This rearrangement joins TRBV12-3 or TRBV12-4 to TRBJ1-2; D gene ambiguous. V was pared by 2 bases and J by 7 bases, with 23 bases between. This CDR3 comprises 17 residues. The CDR3 sequence is CASSLSRRTDWALGYTF. Here the CDR3 DNA reads TGTGCCAGCAGTTTATCGAGACGGACGGATTGGGCTCTTGGCTACACCTTC.

The V gene is TRBV4-2, the J gene TRBJ2-7; 9 positions match TRBD2. V dropped 0 bases and J dropped 3; count of bases not matched to a gene: 9. The CDR3 has 17 amino acids. Germline V gene data show CDR1 as LGHNA and CDR2 as YNFKEQ. CDR3: CASSQESERGDSYEQYF. The CDR3 coding sequence is TGTGCCAGCAGCCAAGAGTCCGAGCGGGGGGACAGCTACGAGCAGTACTTC.

This clonotype was observed a single time. V usage is TRBV21-1 and J usage is TRBJ2-3; whether TRBD1, the table's D call, matches the DNA was not checked. TRBV21-1 is a pseudogene segment. The CDR3 is 17 amino acids. CDR3 region: CASSKVGCLLRKDTQYF. The DNA for the CDR3 is TGTGCCAGCAGCAAAGTGGGGTGCCTACTACGAAAAGATACGCAGTATTTT.

This clonotype was recorded at least ten times. The chain links TRBV4-2 to TRBJ2-2, with 12 bases lining up with TRBD2. Germline V lookup: CDR1 LGHNA, CDR2 YNFKEQ. The length of the CDR3 is 19 residues. V shed 2 bases, J shed 2 bases, and the junction held 9 bases outside the gene matches. The CDR3 sequence is CASSQSWTSGEFNTGELFF. The CDR3 region has the DNA TGTGCCAGCAGCCAATCTTGGACTAGCGGGGAATTCAACACCGGGGAGCTGTTTTTT.

This clonotype was seen more than once but under ten times. V is TRBV28 and J is TRBJ2-1; possible D gene TRBD1, 5 bases. Germline CDR1 and CDR2: MDHEN and SYDVKM. The CDR3 loop spans 16 amino acids. Trimming took off 6 bases at V and 8 bases at J, with 23 bases between the two ends. This chain's CDR3 is CASSPRPGKFIDEQFF. CDR3 sequence (DNA): TGTGCCAGCAGCCCCCGGCCAGGGAAGTTTATAGATGAGCAGTTCTTC. The whole variable domain, filled in from reference TRBV28 and TRBJ2-1, reads DVKVTQSSRYLVKRTGEKVFLECVQDMDHENMFWYRQDPGLGLRLIYFSYDVKMKEKGDIPEGYSVSREKKERFSLILESASTNQTSMYLCASSPRPGKFIDEQFFGPGTRLTVL.

This clonotype was found a few times. The V call is TRBV5-1, the J call TRBJ2-2; 7 bases match TRBD2. Germline V gives CDR1 SGHRS, CDR2 YFSETQ. The ends lost 3 bases at V and 4 bases at J; junction bases unmatched: 12. This CDR3 region has 17 residues. CDR3 coding DNA: TGCGCCAGCAGCTCTTTTAGCGGGTATCCTTCCACCGGGGAGCTGTTTTTT. This codes for CASSSFSGYPSTGELFF.

V usage is TRBV14 and J usage is TRBJ1-6; D call uncertain. In germline, CDR1 is SGHDN, CDR2 FVKESK. Trimming removed 4 bases at V and 12 bases at J, with 16 bases between. CDR3 length equals 14 residues. Written as DNA, the CDR3 is TGTGCCAGCAGCCCACAGTCTTATGCAGTACCCCTCCACTTT. Encoded protein: CASSPQSYAVPLHF.

This clonotype has ten or more counts. The chain is built from TRBV5-6 and TRBJ2-1; D is uncertain. V was pared by 2 bases and J by 3 bases, with 12 bases between. Germline assignment: CDR1 SGHDT and CDR2 YYEEEE. The CDR3 runs to 15 residues. CDR3: CASSLLPRIYNEQFF. DNA of the CDR3: TGTGCCAGCAGCTTACTTCCTAGAATCTACAATGAGCAGTTCTTC.

This clonotype was recorded many times. V usage is TRBV4-2 and J usage is TRBJ1-2, with D unresolved. V gave up 1 base and J gave up 5 bases, with 11 bases separating them. The CDR3 has 14 amino acids. Germline assignment: CDR1 LGHNA and CDR2 YNFKEQ. The CDR3 here is CASSQGTLGYGYTF. The CDR3 nucleotides are TGTGCCAGCAGCCAAGGGACTCTGGGATATGGCTACACCTTC.

This clonotype was detected a few times. This chain uses TRBV12-3 or TRBV12-4 with TRBJ1-2, with D possibly being TRBD1 (6 bases). This CDR3 spans 12 amino acids. Trimming stripped 2 bases from V and 7 bases from J, with 8 bases between. The CDR3 DNA follows: TGTGCCAGCAGTTTACTCAGGGGTGGCTACACCTTC. Its protein is CASSLLRGGYTF.

V gene TRBV5-1 combines with J gene TRBJ2-7, with 10 bases fitting TRBD2. The germline V gene has CDR1 SGHRS and CDR2 YFSETQ. Trimming cost V 5 bases and J 5 bases; bases outside gene matches: 4. This CDR3 region has 13 residues. This chain's CDR3 is CASRSGGANEQYF. In DNA, the CDR3 is TGCGCCAGCAGGAGCGGGGGGGCAAACGAGCAGTACTTC.

This clonotype has ten or more counts. This rearrangement joins TRBV18 to TRBJ2-6; D remains ambiguous. The CDR3 spans 13 residues. Germline CDR1 is KGHSH and CDR2 is LQKENI. With 6 bases removed from V and 1 base from J, the gap between germline ends came to 4 bases. CDR3 protein: CASSQSGANVLTF. In DNA, the CDR3 is TGTGCCAGCTCGCAATCTGGGGCCAACGTCCTGACTTTC.

The V call is TRBV5-1, the J call TRBJ2-7, with 12 nucleotides matching TRBD1. The germline V gene encodes CDR1 SGHRS and CDR2 YFSETQ. The CDR3 totals 15 residues. Trimming cost V 4 bases and J 4 bases; bases outside gene matches: 6. The CDR3 here is CASSEGTGGPYEQYV. DNA for the CDR3: TGCGCCAGCAGCGAGGGGACAGGGGGCCCTTACGAGCAGTACGTC.